Given below is one T cell receptor (beta chain) in context. Its antigen is not identified. The source of the sample is a study of T cell responses to AZD1222 COVID-19 vaccine. Study observations and caveats: Reportedly, nearly half the spike-specific TCRs target unmutated variant regions. Samples come after the peak T cell response, not at day 14. Donors skewed white British and female; clonal diversity was possibly underestimated. The CD4 TCRs associated with vaccination extended across spike and predominated at 160-218 and 743-854.

Libraries were prepared by immunoSEQ multiplex PCR; TCRdb keeps only in-frame clonotypes and omits some of them. The table records around 88,000 clones, less than 90% of them present only once. The sequence derives from an adult in good health. The sequencing here drew on peripheral blood, taken on day 0 of AZD1222 vaccination.

The chain's CDR3 is CASSPPGNEKLFF. Here the CDR3 DNA reads TGTGCCAGCAGCCCACCGGGAAATGAAAAACTGTTTTTT. The V gene is TRBV3-1 (or the pseudogene TRBV3-2), the J gene TRBJ1-4, with D hard to call. The CDR3 is made up of 13 amino acids. With 4 bases removed from V and 5 bases from J, the gap between germline ends came to 8 bases. Germline V gene sequence: CDR1 LGHDT, CDR2 YNNKEL (reference sequence).